This is a list of T cell receptor beta chains from one sample in a study of T-cell reconstitution after alpha-beta-depleted transplantation in children. MiXCR, run by TCRdb on the PCR reads, gives a single entry per CDR3 protein. The sample consists of fewer than 350,000 distinct CDR3 sequences, roughly 8.2% of them appearing once. The sequences come from peripheral blood, collected 360 days after TCRalphabeta/CD19-depleted stem cell transplant. The receptors shown here come from a female patient between 2 and 15 years old who had a stem cell transplant for Fanconi anemia, so the T cells may come from the graft donor. CDR3s include the opening cysteine and the closing phenylalanine or tryptophan. The D gene is left open where the match is weak. The size field is filled for only some rows; it gives once, few, many or a size class.

J | D | size | V | CDR3 | DNA
TRBJ1-4 | . | . | TRBV7-2 | CASSLMGTNEKLFF | TGTGCCAGCAGCTTAATGGGAACTAATGAAAAACTGTTTTTT
TRBJ2-3 | TRBD2 | . | TRBV2 | CASSQIRLAEISTDTQYF | TGTGCCAGCAGTCAAATAAGACTAGCGGAAATTAGCACAGATACGCAGTATTTT
TRBJ2-7 | TRBD2 | many | TRBV7-2 | CASSFSLRLAATYEQYF | TGTGCCAGCAGCTTCAGCCTTCGCCTAGCGGCCACCTACGAGCAGTACTTC
TRBJ2-4 | TRBD1 | . | TRBV5-1 | CASSLGAQGVGIQYF | TGCGCCAGCAGCTTAGGGGCACAGGGGGTAGGCATTCAGTACTTC
TRBJ2-7 | . | many | TRBV28 | CASSLTATAEQYF | TGTGCCAGCAGTCTGACAGCGACAGCCGAGCAGTACTTC
TRBJ2-5 | . | few | TRBV5-1 | CASSFDPSGQETQYF | TGCGCCAGCAGCTTCGACCCCTCGGGACAAGAGACCCAGTACTTC
TRBJ2-7 | TRBD1 | few | TRBV14 | CASSQSNSGTGSYEQYF | TGTGCCAGCAGCCAAAGCAATTCCGGGACAGGGTCCTACGAGCAGTACTTC
TRBJ2-7 | TRBD1 | few | TRBV6-1 | CASILQGSPSYEQYF | TGTGCCAGCATTCTACAGGGGAGTCCCTCCTACGAGCAGTACTTC
TRBJ1-4 | TRBD1 | . | TRBV5-1 | CASSGQGHPNEKLFF | TGCGCCAGCAGCGGACAGGGCCATCCTAATGAAAAACTGTTTTTT
TRBJ2-7 | . | few | TRBV6-2/TRBV6-3 | CASSPGRETYEQYF | TGTGCCAGCAGCCCCGGACGGGAAACCTACGAGCAGTACTTC
TRBJ2-5 | TRBD2 | many | TRBV12-3/TRBV12-4 | CASRAGTSLGETQYF | TGTGCCAGCAGGGCCGGGACTAGCCTAGGAGAGACCCAGTACTTC
TRBJ2-3 | . | . | TRBV6-1 | CASSPQQGTGTDTQYF | TGTGCCAGCAGTCCCCAACAGGGAACGGGCACAGATACGCAGTATTTT
TRBJ1-3 | . | many | TRBV15 | CATSREGWVGNTIYF | TGTGCCACCAGCAGAGAAGGTTGGGTTGGAAACACCATATATTTT
TRBJ2-2 | TRBD1 | many | TRBV7-2 | CASSFTGANGELFF | TGTGCCAGCAGCTTCACAGGGGCTAACGGGGAGCTGTTTTTT
TRBJ1-5 | TRBD1 | . | TRBV28 | CASGFPGQGEEGQPQHF | TGTGCCAGCGGATTTCCGGGACAGGGGGAGGAAGGTCAGCCCCAGCATTTT
TRBJ2-7 | . | . | TRBV30 | CACEPGPYYEQYF | TGTGCCTGCGAACCGGGACCATACTACGAGCAGTACTTC
TRBJ2-2 | TRBD2 | few | TRBV7-9 | CASSSLAGVPTGELFF | TGTGCCAGCAGCTCGTTAGCGGGAGTACCCACCGGGGAGCTGTTTTTT
TRBJ2-3 | . | many | TRBV12-5 | CASRQSSHTDTQYF | TGTGCTAGCCGCCAGAGTTCTCACACAGATACGCAGTATTTT
TRBJ1-3 | . | many | TRBV12-3/TRBV12-4 | CASSRDRSGNTIYF | TGTGCCAGCTCCCGAGACAGATCTGGAAACACCATATATTTT
TRBJ1-4 | TRBD1 | few | TRBV7-6 | CASSLSGGWSEKLFF | TGTGCCAGCAGCTTATCAGGGGGCTGGAGTGAAAAACTGTTTTTT
TRBJ2-3 | . | . | TRBV20-1 | CSAVQGPPLDTQYF | TGCAGTGCTGTACAGGGCCCCCCCCTGGATACGCAGTATTTT
TRBJ1-4 | . | many | TRBV3-2 | CASSTQGFEEKLFF | TGTGCCAGCAGCACCCAGGGGTTCGAAGAAAAACTGTTTTTT
TRBJ1-6 | . | . | TRBV21-1 | CASSMRTGMNSPLHF | TGTGCCAGCAGCATGAGGACAGGGATGAATTCACCCCTCCACTTT
TRBJ2-1 | TRBD1 | few | TRBV27 | CASSLGQGASYNEQFF | TGTGCCAGCAGTCTCGGACAGGGGGCGTCCTACAATGAGCAGTTCTTC
TRBJ1-4 | . | many | TRBV10-3 | CAISVGRATNEKLFF | TGTGCCATCAGTGTCGGGAGAGCAACTAATGAAAAACTGTTTTTT
TRBJ1-1 | TRBD1 | . | TRBV2 | CATNVQGGLNTEAFF | TGTGCCACAAATGTCCAGGGGGGGCTGAACACTGAAGCTTTCTTT
TRBJ2-1 | TRBD2 | many | TRBV12-3/TRBV12-4 | CASSFSSGGLHNEQFF | TGTGCCAGCAGTTTCTCTAGCGGGGGCCTTCACAATGAGCAGTTCTTC